Included here is one T cell receptor beta chain sequence, with context. In the original analysis: Amplified reference gene primers provided the basis for estimating nucleated cell counts. TCRdb keeps only in-frame clones here, not all; method: immunoSEQ multiplex PCR. V and J calls and clone size are copied from that table; D and trimming were computed from the DNA. The sample includes around 200,000 clones, 65% to 90% of them seen just once. The sample is drawn from a study of blood T cell repertoires in COVID-19. The wider study: Sites in the United States, Italy and Spain provided acute and convalescent COVID-19 samples. The cDNA or gDNA used as material had been derived from T cells, B-cell-depleted T cells, or PBMCs.

The TCR originated in a man over 45 with acute or convalescent COVID-19. Sequencing input: peripheral blood.

The CDR3 sequence: CASRTGTGRSEKLFF. CDR3 coding DNA: TGCGCCAGTCGAACCGGGACAGGGAGGAGTGAAAAACTGTTTTTT. The chain recombines TRBV5-1 with TRBJ1-4; TRBD1 agrees at 9 bases. This CDR3 comprises 15 residues. Germline-derived CDR1 and CDR2 are SGHRS and YFSETQ. The ends lost 8 bases at V and 7 bases at J; junction bases unmatched: 12.